What follows are 3 T cell receptor beta chains derived from one specimen sequenced in a study of T-cell memory formation after mild COVID-19. TCRdb reprocessed the 5' RACE reads with MiXCR, giving one entry per CDR3 protein. The sample consists of around 250,000 distinct CDR3 sequences, approximately 9% of them appearing once. Input material: PBMCs or a T cell subset sorted from them (not recorded which). The receptors originated from a man aged 18-30 years who had mild COVID-19 (a few samples of this study predate the infection). Cell type and time point are not known.

The chain employs TRBV12-3 or TRBV12-4 and TRBJ1-1; no definite D call. V dropped 6 bases and J dropped 2 bases, with 10 bases sitting between them. The CDR3 has 13 amino acids. The CDR3 is CASSRWKNTEAFF. CDR3 bases: TGTGCCAGCAGCCGATGGAAAAACACTGAAGCTTTCTTT.

This clonotype occurred a few times. The DNA for the CDR3 is TGCGCCAGCAGCCCGCAAAGGACGGGGGGGCCCTCAGATACGCAGTATTTT. Its translation: CASSPQRTGGPSDTQYF. The chain uses TRBV4-1 and TRBJ2-3, with 8 nucleotides matching TRBD2. CDR1 MGHRA and CDR2 YSYEKL come from the germline V gene. After removal of 4 bases from V and 4 bases from J, the junction contained 13 bases not matched to a gene. The CDR3 has 17 residues.

This clonotype showed up many times. The chain recombines TRBV15 with TRBJ2-3; D is perhaps TRBD1 (6 bases). V gave up 1 base and J gave up 6 bases, with 14 bases separating them. Germline lookup yields CDR1 LNHNV and CDR2 YYDKDF (reference sequence). This CDR3 contains 15 residues. CDR3 loop: CATSRVAGVRDTQYF. CDR3 bases: TGTGCCACCAGCAGAGTGGCAGGGGTTAGGGATACGCAGTATTTT. Complete variable domain (other parts from reference TRBV15 and TRBJ2-3): DAMVIQNPRYQVTQFGKPVTLSCSQTLNHNVMYWYQQKSSQAPKLLFHYYDKDFNNEADTPDNFQSRRPNTSFCFLDIRSPGLGDTAMYLCATSRVAGVRDTQYFGPGTRLTVL.